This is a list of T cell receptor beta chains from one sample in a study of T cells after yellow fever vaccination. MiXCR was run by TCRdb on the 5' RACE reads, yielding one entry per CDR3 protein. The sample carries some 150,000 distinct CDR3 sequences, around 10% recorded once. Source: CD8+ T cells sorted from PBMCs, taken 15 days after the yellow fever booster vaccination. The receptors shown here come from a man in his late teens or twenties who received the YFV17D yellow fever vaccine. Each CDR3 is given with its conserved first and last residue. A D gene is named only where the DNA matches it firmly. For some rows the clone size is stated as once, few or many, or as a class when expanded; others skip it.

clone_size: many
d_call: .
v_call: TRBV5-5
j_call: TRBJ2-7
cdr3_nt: TGTGCCAGCAGCCCCGGGACATATTCTTCCTACGAGCAGTACTTC
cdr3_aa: CASSPGTYSSYEQYF

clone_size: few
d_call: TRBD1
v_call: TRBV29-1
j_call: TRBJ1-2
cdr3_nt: TGCAGCGTACCGCAGGGGGGCTATGGCTACACCTTC
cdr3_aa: CSVPQGGYGYTF

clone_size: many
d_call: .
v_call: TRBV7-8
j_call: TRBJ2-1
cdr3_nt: TGTGCCAGCAGCTCCGGGCCAAGCTCCTACAATGAGCAGTTCTTC
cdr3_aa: CASSSGPSSYNEQFF

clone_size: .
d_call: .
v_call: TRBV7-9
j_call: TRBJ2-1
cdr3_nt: TGTGCCAGCAGCTTCAGGGACGGAAACTACAATGAGCAGTTCTTC
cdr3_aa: CASSFRDGNYNEQFF

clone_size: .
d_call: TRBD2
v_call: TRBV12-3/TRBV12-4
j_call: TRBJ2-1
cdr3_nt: TGTGCCAGCAGTTTAGCGGGACTAGCGGGGGACAATGAGCAGTTCTTC
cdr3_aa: CASSLAGLAGDNEQFF

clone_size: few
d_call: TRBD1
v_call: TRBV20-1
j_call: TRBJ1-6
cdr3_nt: TGCAGTGCTACCCGGACAGGGAAGGAGGGTTCACCCCTCCACTTT
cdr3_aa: CSATRTGKEGSPLHF

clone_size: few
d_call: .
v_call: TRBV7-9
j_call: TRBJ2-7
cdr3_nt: TGTGCCAGCAGCTCGACCTCCGGGACGTACTACGAGCAGTACTTC
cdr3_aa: CASSSTSGTYYEQYF

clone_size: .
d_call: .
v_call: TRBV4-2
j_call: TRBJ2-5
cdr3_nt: TGTGCCAGCAGCCAAGACCCCCTGGGAGAGACCGAGTACTTC
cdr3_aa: CASSQDPLGETEYF

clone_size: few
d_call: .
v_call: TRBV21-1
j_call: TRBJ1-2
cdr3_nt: TGTGCCAGCAGCAAAGTCGCCTATCCGGGAACTAACTATGGCTACACCTTC
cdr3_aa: CASSKVAYPGTNYGYTF

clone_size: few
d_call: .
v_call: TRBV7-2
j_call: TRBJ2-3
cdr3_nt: TGTGCCAGCAGTGACCCTAGCGGCACAGATACGCAGTATTTT
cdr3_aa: CASSDPSGTDTQYF

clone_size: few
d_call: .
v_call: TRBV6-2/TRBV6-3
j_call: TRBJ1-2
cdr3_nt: TGTGCCAGCAGTTACTCGTCGGGGAATGGCTACACCTTC
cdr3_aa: CASSYSSGNGYTF

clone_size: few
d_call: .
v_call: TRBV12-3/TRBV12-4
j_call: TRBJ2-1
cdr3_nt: TGTGCCATCGGGGCCCCCAATGAGCAGTTCTTC
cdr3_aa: CAIGAPNEQFF

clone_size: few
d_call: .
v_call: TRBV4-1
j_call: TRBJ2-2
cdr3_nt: TGCGCCAGCAGCCAAGATCCAGGGTCGAACACCGGGGAGCTGTTTTTT
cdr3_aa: CASSQDPGSNTGELFF

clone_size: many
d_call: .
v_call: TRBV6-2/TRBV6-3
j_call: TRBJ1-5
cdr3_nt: TGTGCCAGCAGCCGAAAATCCGTATCGGACAATCAGCCCCAGCATTTT
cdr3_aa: CASSRKSVSDNQPQHF

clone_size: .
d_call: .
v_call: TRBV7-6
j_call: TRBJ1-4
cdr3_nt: TGTGCCAGCAGCTTAGAGGGCCTTAGACATGAAAAACTGTTTTTT
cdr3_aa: CASSLEGLRHEKLFF

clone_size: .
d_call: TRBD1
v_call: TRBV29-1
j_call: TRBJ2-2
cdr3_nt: TGCAGCGCAGACAGGGGACCAGGCGGGGAGCTGTTTTTT
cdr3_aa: CSADRGPGGELFF

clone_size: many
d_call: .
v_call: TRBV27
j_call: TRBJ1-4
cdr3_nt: TGTGCCAGCAGTTTTGAGGCAGGTACCGCCTGGCGAAAACTGTTTTTT
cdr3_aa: CASSFEAGTAWRKLFF

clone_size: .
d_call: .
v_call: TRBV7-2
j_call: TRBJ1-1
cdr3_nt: TGTGCCAGCAGCTTAGCGGGGGGAGTCACTGAAGCTTTCTTT
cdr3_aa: CASSLAGGVTEAFF

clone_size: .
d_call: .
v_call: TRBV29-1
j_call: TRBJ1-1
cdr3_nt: TGCAGCGTTACAACGGGGAACACTGAAGCTTTCTTT
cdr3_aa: CSVTTGNTEAFF

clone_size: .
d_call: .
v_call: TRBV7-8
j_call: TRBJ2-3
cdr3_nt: TGTGCCAGCAGCCCCCCCGTCGCTGGCGGGGTAGATACGCAGTATTTT
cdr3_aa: CASSPPVAGGVDTQYF

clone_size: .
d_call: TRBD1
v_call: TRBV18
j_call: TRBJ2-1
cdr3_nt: TGTGCCAGCTCACCAAGACCCGGGACAGAATACAATGAGCAGTTCTTC
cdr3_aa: CASSPRPGTEYNEQFF

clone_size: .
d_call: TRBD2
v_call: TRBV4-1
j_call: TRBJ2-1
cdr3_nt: TGCGCCAGCAGCCAAGTGGGACTAGACAATGAGCAGTTCTTC
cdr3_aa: CASSQVGLDNEQFF

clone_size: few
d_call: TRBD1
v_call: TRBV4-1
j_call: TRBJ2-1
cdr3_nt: TGCGCCAGCGCGGGGACAGGGGACAATGAGCAGTTCTTC
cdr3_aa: CASAGTGDNEQFF

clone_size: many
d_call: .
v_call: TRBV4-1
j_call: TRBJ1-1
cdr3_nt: TGCGCCAGCAGCCCTAGTGGGGGGCCCCGGGGGAACACTGAAGCTTTCTTT
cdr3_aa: CASSPSGGPRGNTEAFF

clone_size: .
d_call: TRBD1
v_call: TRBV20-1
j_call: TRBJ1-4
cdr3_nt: TGCAGTGCTCCTATGACAGGGGGCGGCTTAATAGGGGATGAAAAACTGTTTTTT
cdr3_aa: CSAPMTGGGLIGDEKLFF

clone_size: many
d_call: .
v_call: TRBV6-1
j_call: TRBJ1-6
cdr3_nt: TGTGCCAGCAGTGAGGGGGATCTGGGGAGTTCACCCCTCCACTTT
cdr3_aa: CASSEGDLGSSPLHF

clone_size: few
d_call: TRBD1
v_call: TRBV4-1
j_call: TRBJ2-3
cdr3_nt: TGCGCCAGCAGAGACAGGGGTAGCACAGATACGCAGTATTTT
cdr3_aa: CASRDRGSTDTQYF

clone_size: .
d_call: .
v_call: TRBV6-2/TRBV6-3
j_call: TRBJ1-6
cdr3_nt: TGTGCCAGCAGTTACTACGGGACGGACAGCTCCTATAATTCACCCCTCCACTTT
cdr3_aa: CASSYYGTDSSYNSPLHF

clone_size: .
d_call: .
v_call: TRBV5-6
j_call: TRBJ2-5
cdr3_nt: TGTGCCAGCAGCTCCTTCAGGGATACCCAAGAGACCCAGTACTTC
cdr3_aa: CASSSFRDTQETQYF

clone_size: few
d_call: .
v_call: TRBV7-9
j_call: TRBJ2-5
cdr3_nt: TGTGCCAGCAGCTTAGGACCGGCGAGTAAAGAGACCCAGTACTTC
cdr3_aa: CASSLGPASKETQYF

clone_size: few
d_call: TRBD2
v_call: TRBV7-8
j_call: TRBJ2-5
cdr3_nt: TGTGCCAGCAGCTCTCGACTAGCGGGGTCAAAAGGGGAGACCCAGTACTTC
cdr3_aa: CASSSRLAGSKGETQYF

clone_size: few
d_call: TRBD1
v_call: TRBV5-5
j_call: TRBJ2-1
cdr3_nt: TGTGCCAGCAGCTTTACCGGGACAGGCTACAATGAGCAGTTCTTC
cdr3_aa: CASSFTGTGYNEQFF

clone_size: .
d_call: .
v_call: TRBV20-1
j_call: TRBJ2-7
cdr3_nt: TGCAGTGCTAGACCCCCAACTCTCTCCTACGAGCAGTACTTC
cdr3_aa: CSARPPTLSYEQYF

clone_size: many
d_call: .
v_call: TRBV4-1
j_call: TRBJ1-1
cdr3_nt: TGCGCCAGCAGCGGCGGGGGTGGGACTGAAGCTTTCTTT
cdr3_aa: CASSGGGGTEAFF

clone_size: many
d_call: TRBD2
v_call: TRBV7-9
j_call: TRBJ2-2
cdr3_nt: TGTGCCAGCAGCCCAACGCCCGGGACTAGCCACACCGGGGAGCTGTTTTTT
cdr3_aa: CASSPTPGTSHTGELFF

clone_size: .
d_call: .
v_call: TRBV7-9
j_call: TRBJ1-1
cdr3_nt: TGTGCCAGCAGCTTAGTTGGCAGGGGCACTGAAGCTTTCTTT
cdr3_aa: CASSLVGRGTEAFF

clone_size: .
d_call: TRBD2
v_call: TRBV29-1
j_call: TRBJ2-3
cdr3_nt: TGCAGCGTTGTCCCAGGGCGGGGGGTCACAGATACGCAGTATTTT
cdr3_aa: CSVVPGRGVTDTQYF

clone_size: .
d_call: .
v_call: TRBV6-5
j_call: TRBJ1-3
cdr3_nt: TGTGCCAGCAGTTACTCGAGAGCGGGGCATGGAAACACCATATATTTT
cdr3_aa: CASSYSRAGHGNTIYF

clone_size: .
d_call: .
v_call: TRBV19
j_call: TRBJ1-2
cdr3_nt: TGTGCCAGTACCTCCTCGGGCTATGGCTACACCTTC
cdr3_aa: CASTSSGYGYTF

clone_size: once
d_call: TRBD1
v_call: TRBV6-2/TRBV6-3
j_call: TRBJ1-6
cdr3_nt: TGTGCCAGCAGCGAGACAGGGTTCAATTCACCCCTCCACTTT
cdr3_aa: CASSETGFNSPLHF

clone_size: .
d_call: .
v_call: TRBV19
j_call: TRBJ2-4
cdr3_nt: TGTGCCAGTAGTATAGATGGGCTAAACATTCAGTACTTC
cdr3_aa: CASSIDGLNIQYF

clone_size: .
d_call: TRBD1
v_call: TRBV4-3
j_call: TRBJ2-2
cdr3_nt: TGCGCCAGCAGCCAAGAATCAAGGGGGCCCGAATCGAACACCGGGGAGCTGTTTTTT
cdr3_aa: CASSQESRGPESNTGELFF

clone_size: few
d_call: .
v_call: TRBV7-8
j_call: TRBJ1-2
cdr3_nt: TGTGCCAGCAGCTTAGGGGTCGGGCCGTATGGCTACACCTTC
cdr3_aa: CASSLGVGPYGYTF

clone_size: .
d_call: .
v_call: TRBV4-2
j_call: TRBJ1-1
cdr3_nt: TGTGCCAGCAGCCAGCAGGGCCCTGAAGCTTTCTTT
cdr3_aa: CASSQQGPEAFF

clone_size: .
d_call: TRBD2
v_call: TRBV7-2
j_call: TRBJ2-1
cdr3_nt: TGTGCCAGCAGCTCATCGGGGGGGCCCGGGAATGAGCAGTTCTTC
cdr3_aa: CASSSSGGPGNEQFF

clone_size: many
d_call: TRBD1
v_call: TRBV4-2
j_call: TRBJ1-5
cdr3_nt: TGTGCCAGCAGCCAAGACAGGGGGCAACAGCCCCAGCATTTT
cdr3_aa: CASSQDRGQQPQHF

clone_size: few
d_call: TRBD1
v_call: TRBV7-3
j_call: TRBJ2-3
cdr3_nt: TGTGCCAGCAGCCTGGGACAGTTCATCACAGATACGCAGTATTTT
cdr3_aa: CASSLGQFITDTQYF

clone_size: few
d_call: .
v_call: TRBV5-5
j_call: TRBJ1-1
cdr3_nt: TGTGCCAGCAGCTTAACCCCTTACACTGAAGCTTTCTTT
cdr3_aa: CASSLTPYTEAFF

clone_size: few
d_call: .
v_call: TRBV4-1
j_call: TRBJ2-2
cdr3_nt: TGCGCCAGCAGCCAAGTCAAATCCCGAGGGGACGGGGAGCTGTTTTTT
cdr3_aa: CASSQVKSRGDGELFF